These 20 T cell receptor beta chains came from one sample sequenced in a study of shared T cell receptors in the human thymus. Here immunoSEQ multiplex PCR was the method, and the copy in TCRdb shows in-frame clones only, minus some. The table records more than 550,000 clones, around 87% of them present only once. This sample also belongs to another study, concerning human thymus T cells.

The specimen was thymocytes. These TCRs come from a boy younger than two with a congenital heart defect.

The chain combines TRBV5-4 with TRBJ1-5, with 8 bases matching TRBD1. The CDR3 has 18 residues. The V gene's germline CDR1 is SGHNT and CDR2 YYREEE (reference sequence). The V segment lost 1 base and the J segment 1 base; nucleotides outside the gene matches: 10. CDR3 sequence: CASSLPRRGQASNQPQHF. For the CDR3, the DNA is TGTGCCAGCAGCTTGCCCCGTAGGGGACAGGCCAGCAATCAGCCCCAGCATTTT.

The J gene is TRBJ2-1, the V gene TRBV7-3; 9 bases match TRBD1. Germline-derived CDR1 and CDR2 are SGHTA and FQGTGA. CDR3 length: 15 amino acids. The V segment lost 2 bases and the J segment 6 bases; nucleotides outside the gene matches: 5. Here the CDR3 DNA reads TGTGCCAGCAGCTTACGGGACAGGGAGGGCAATGAGCAGTTCTTC. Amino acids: CASSLRDREGNEQFF.

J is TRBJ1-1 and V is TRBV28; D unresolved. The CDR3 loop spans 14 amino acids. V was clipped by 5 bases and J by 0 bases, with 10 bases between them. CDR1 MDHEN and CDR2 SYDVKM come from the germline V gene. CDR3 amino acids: CASSLTNLNTEAFF. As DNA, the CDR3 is TGTGCCAGCAGTCTGACAAACCTGAACACTGAAGCTTTCTTT.

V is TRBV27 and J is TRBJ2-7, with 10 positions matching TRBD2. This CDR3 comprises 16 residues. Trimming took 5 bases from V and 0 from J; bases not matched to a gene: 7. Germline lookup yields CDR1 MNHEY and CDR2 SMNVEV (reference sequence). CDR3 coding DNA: TGTGCCAGCAGTAGGGGACTAGCGATCGGCTCCTACGAGCAGTACTTC. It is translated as CASSRGLAIGSYEQYF.

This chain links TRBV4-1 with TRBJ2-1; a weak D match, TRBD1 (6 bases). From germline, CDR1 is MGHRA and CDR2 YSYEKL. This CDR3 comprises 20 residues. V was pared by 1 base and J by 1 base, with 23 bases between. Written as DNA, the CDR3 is TGCGCCAGCAGCCAAGTGTTTCCGAAGACAGGTAACCAATCCTACAATGAGCAGTTCTTC. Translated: CASSQVFPKTGNQSYNEQFF.

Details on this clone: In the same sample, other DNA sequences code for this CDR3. This CDR3 is CASTPRTSSLYEQYF. The CDR3 DNA follows: TGTGCCAGCACTCCCCGGACTAGCTCGCTCTACGAGCAGTACTTC. The chain uses TRBV6-6 and TRBJ2-7; 8 bases line up with TRBD2. From germline, CDR1 is MNHNY and CDR2 SVGAGI (reference sequence). The CDR3 runs to 15 residues. Trimming at V came to 7 bases and at J to 3 bases, leaving 11 bases not matched to a gene.

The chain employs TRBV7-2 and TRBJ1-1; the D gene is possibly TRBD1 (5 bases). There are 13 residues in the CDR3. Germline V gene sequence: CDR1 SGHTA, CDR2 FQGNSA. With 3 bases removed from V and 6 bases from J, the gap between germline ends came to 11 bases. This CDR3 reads CASSLTTAPEAFF. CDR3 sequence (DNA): TGTGCCAGCAGCTTGACGACAGCACCTGAAGCTTTCTTT.

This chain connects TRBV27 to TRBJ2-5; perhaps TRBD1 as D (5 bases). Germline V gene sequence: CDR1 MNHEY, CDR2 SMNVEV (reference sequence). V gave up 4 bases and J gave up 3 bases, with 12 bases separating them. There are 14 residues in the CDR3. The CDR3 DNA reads TGTGCCAGCAGTTACAAAGGCAGGGAAGAGACCCAGTACTTC. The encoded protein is CASSYKGREETQYF.

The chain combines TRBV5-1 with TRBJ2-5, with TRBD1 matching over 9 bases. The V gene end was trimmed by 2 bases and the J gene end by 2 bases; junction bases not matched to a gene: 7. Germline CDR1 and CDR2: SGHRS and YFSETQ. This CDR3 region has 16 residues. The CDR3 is CASSLSTGGGQETQYF. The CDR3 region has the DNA TGCGCCAGCAGCTTATCAACAGGGGGCGGACAAGAGACCCAGTACTTC.

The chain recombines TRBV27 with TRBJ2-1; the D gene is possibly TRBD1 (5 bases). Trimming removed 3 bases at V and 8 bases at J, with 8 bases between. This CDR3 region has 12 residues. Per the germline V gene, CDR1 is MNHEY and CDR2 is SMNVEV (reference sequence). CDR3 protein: CASSFQGDEQFF. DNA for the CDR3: TGTGCCAGCAGTTTTCAGGGCGATGAGCAGTTCTTC.

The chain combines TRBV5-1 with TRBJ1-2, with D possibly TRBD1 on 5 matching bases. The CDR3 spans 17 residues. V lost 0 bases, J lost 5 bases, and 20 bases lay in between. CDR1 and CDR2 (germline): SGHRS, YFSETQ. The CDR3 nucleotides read TGCGCCAGCAGCTTGGAAGGAGGGGAGAGGGCTCCTTATGGCTACACCTTC. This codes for CASSLEGGERAPYGYTF.

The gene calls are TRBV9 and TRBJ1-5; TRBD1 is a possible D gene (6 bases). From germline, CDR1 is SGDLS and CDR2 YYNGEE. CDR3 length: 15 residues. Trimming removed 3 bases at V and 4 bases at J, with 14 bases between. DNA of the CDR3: TGTGCCAGCAGCGCCCAGGGGTCCAAGAATCAGCCCCAGCATTTT. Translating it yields CASSAQGSKNQPQHF.

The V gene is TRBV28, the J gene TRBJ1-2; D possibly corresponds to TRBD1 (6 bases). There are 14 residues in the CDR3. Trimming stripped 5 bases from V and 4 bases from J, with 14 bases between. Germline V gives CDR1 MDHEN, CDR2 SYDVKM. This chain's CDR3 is CASSDGRGFYGYTF. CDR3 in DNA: TGTGCCAGCAGTGACGGTAGGGGGTTCTATGGCTACACCTTC.

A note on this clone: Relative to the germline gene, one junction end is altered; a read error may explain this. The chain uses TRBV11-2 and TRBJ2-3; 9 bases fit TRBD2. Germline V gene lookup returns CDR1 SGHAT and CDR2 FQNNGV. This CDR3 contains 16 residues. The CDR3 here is CASSLDLGTSKDTQYF. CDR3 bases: TGTGCCAGCAGCTTAGATCTTGGGACTAGCAAAGATACGCAGTATTTT.

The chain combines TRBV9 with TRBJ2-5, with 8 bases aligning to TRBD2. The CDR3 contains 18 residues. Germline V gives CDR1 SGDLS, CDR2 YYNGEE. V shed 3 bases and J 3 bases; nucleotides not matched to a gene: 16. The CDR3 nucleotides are TGTGCCAGCAGCGATCCGGTGTGGGGAGCGGGGGATGAAGAGACCCAGTACTTC. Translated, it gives CASSDPVWGAGDEETQYF.

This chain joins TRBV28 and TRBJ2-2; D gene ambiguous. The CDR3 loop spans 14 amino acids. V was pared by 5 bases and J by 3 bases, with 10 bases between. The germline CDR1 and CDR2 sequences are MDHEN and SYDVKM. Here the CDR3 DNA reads TGTGCCAGCAGTCTCAGACGGGACACCGGGGAGCTGTTTTTT. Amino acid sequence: CASSLRRDTGELFF.

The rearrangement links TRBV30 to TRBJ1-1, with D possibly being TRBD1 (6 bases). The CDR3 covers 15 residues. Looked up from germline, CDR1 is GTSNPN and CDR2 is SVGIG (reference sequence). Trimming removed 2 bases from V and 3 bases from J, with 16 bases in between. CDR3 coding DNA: TGTGCCTGGAGTACCGATTCAGGGGAGTACACTGAAGCTTTCTTT. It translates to CAWSTDSGEYTEAFF.

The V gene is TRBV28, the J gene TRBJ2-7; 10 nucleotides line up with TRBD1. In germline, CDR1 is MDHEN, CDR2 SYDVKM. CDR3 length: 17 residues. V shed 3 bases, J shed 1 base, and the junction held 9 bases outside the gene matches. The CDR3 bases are TGTGCCAGCAGTTTGTTAGGGACAGGGGTAATATCCTACGAGCAGTACTTC. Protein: CASSLLGTGVISYEQYF.

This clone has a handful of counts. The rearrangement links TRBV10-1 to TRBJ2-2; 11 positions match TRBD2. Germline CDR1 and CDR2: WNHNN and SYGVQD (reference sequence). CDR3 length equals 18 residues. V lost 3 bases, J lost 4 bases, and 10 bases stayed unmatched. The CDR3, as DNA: TGCGCCAGCAGTGATTCAGTAGCGGGAGGGGATGCCACCGGGGAGCTGTTTTTT. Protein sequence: CASSDSVAGGDATGELFF.

The CDR3 DNA reads TGTGCCAGCCGTAAAACGACTAGCGGGAGGCATGGCGAGCAGTACTTC. Its protein product is CASRKTTSGRHGEQYF. The chain has TRBV27 and TRBJ2-7, with 13 bases that match TRBD2. The CDR3 consists of 16 residues. Trimming cost V 8 bases and J 6 bases; bases outside gene matches: 13. Per the germline V gene, CDR1 is MNHEY and CDR2 is SMNVEV (reference sequence).